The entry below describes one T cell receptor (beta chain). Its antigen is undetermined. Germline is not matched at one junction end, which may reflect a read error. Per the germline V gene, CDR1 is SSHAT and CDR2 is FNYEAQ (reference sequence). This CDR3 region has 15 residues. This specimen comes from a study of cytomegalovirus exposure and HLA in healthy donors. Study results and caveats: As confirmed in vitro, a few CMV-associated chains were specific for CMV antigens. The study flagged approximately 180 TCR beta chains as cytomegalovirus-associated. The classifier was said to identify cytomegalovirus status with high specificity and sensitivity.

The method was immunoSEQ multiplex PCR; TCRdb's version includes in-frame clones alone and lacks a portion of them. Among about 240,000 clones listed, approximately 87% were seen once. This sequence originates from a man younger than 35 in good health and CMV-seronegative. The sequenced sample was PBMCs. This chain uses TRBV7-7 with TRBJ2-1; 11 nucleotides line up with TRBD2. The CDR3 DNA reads TGTGCTAGCAGCATTAGCGGGGGGGCTTACAATGAGCAGTTCTTC. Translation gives CASSISGGAYNEQFF.